This TCR beta chain was captured by sequencing in a study of blood T cell repertoires in COVID-19. CDR3 length: 15 amino acids. Germline V lookup: CDR1 LNHDA, CDR2 SQIVND (reference sequence). V lost 2 bases and J lost 1, with 9 bases in between. Profiling relied on immunoSEQ multiplex PCR, and the TCRdb table lists in-frame clones only, not all of them. Of about 320,000 clones listed, 85% to 90% were seen once; the top ten hold less than 11%. The chain has TRBV19 and TRBJ2-1, with D possibly being TRBD1 (6 bases). Input material: PBMCs or T cells enriched from blood (not recorded which). This receptor was obtained from a woman in her late teens or twenties who had recovered from COVID-19. The CDR3 nucleotides are TGTGCCAGTAGTATACAGGGGCCTTCCTACAATGAGCAGTTCTTC. It is translated as CASSIQGPSYNEQFF.